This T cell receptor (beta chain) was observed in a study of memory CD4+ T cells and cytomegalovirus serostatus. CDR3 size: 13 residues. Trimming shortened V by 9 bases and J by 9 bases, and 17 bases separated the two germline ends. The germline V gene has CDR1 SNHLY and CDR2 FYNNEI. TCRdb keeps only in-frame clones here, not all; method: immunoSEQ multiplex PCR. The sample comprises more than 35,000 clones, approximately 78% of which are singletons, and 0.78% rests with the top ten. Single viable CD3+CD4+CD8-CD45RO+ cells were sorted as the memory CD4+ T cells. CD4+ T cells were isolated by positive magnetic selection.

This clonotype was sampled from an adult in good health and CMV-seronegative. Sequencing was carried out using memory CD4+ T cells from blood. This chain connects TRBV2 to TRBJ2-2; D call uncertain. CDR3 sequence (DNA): TGTGCCAGTATAGGCTTCCCAGTGAGGGAGCTGTTTTTT. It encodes CASIGFPVRELFF.